The rows below give T cell receptor beta chains drawn from one sample of a study of cytomegalovirus exposure and HLA in healthy donors. The table came from immunoSEQ multiplex PCR; TCRdb's copy has only in-frame clones and leaves some out. The table records 200,000 to 250,000 clones, about 80% of them present only once. The sample was PBMCs. All receptors derive from a woman between 55 and 75 years old in good health and CMV-seropositive. CDR3s include the opening cysteine and the closing phenylalanine or tryptophan. Each record gives: J gene, CDR3 length, clone size, D gene, V gene, CDR3 DNA, CDR3 protein. A D gene is named only where the DNA matches it firmly. Size is omitted from some rows. Given values are once, few, many or a class for expanded clones.

>TRBJ2-3|15|.|TRBD2|TRBV10-2
TGCGCCAGCAGCCTAGCGGGTTCGACGAGAGATACGCAGTATTTT
CASSLAGSTRDTQYF
>TRBJ2-7|12|.|.|TRBV27
TGTGCCAGCAGTTTGAGGGGGGGGGAGCAGTACTTC
CASSLRGGEQYF
>TRBJ1-2|14|.|.|TRBV14
TGTGCCAGCAGCCAAGATCCCAGGGACTATGGCTACACCTTC
CASSQDPRDYGYTF
>TRBJ2-7|15|.|.|TRBV6-4
TGTGCCAGCAGTGACTCCCCAGCGCTTAAATACGAGCAGTACTTC
CASSDSPALKYEQYF
>TRBJ2-7|12|.|.|TRBV6-1
TGTGCCAGCAGTGAATTAACGCGGGAGCAGTACTTC
CASSELTREQYF
>TRBJ1-2|11|.|.|TRBV20-1
TGCAGTGCTTACTGGAACTATGGCTACACCTTC
CSAYWNYGYTF
>TRBJ1-1|16|.|TRBD1|TRBV6-6
TGTGCCAGCGGATCAGGGGGCGTACAACTGAACACTGAAGCTTTCTTT
CASGSGGVQLNTEAFF
>TRBJ2-3|15|.|TRBD2|TRBV10-3
TGTGCCATCAGTGAGGGACTAGCGGGAGGGGATACGCAGTATTTT
CAISEGLAGGDTQYF
>TRBJ2-2|16|.|.|TRBV5-1
TGCGCCAGCAGCTTGTCGAGCGCATTGGGGCCCGGGGAGCTGTTTTTT
CASSLSSALGPGELFF
>TRBJ2-1|18|few|TRBD2|TRBV29-1
TGCAGCGTTGAAGATGGGGGACTAGCGGGAACCGGAACTGAAGAGCAGTTCTTC
CSVEDGGLAGTGTEEQFF
>TRBJ2-7|13|few|.|TRBV15
TGTGCCACCAGCACCTCCTTTGCCTACGAGCAGTACTTC
CATSTSFAYEQYF
>TRBJ2-2|12|few|.|TRBV18
TGTGCCAGCTCAGGGCCGTCCGGGGAGCTGTTTTTT
CASSGPSGELFF
>TRBJ1-5|14|.|.|TRBV28
TGTGCCAGCAGTGGGGGGGATAGTAGTAAGACCCAGCATTTT
CASSGGDSSKTQHF
>TRBJ2-1|13|once|.|TRBV25-1
TGTGCCAGCAGTGACGGCAGACTCAATGAGCAGTTCTTC
CASSDGRLNEQFF
>TRBJ2-5|14|.|TRBD2|TRBV7-9
TGTGCCAGCAGCACGGCGCAGGGAGGGGAGACCCAGTACTTC
CASSTAQGGETQYF
>TRBJ2-1|12|.|.|TRBV11-2
TGTGCCAGCAGCTCGACTGTCAATGAGCAGTTCTTC
CASSSTVNEQFF
>TRBJ2-7|10|few|.|TRBV21-1
TGTGCCAGCAGCCGCTACGAGCAGTACTTC
CASSRYEQYF
>TRBJ1-1|16|once|.|TRBV12-5
TGTGCTAGTGGTTTGGTACCCCCAGGGCCGAACACTGAAGCTTTCTTT
CASGLVPPGPNTEAFF
>TRBJ2-3|11|few|TRBD2|TRBV4-2
TGTGCCAGCAGCCCGGGACTAGCGCAGTATTTT
CASSPGLAQYF
>TRBJ2-7|15|.|TRBD1|TRBV19
TGTGCCAGTAGTTACGGGACAGGGGAGACCTACGAGCAGTACTTC
CASSYGTGETYEQYF
>TRBJ1-1|14|.|TRBD1|TRBV29-1
TGCAGCGCCGCAGCCGGGACAGGGGGCACTGAAGCTTTCTTT
CSAAAGTGGTEAFF
>TRBJ2-1|19|.|.|TRBV4-1
TGCGCCAGCAGCCTACAAGAGGGGTCGGACAGTAACTCCTACAATGAGCAGTTCTTC
CASSLQEGSDSNSYNEQFF
>TRBJ1-2|14|.|.|TRBV4-1
TGCGCCAGCAGCCAAGAAGGGGGGGCCTATGGCTACACCTTC
CASSQEGGAYGYTF
>TRBJ2-2|15|few|.|TRBV6-6
TGTGCCAGCAGTTTGGGTGGGAGTGTTACCGGGGAGCTGTTTTTT
CASSLGGSVTGELFF
>TRBJ1-2|12|.|.|TRBV6-5
TGTGCCTCAAGGGGATCGGCCGGCGGCTACACCTTC
CASRGSAGGYTF
>TRBJ2-1|14|.|.|TRBV5-5
TGTGCCAGCAGTAGAGGGAGCTCCTACAATGAGCAGTTCTTC
CASSRGSSYNEQFF
>TRBJ1-2|14|.|.|TRBV28
TGTGCCAGCAGTTTAGGTGGGAAAACGGGAGGCTACACCTTC
CASSLGGKTGGYTF
>TRBJ1-1|14|.|TRBD1|TRBV5-1
TGCGCCAGCAGCATGGGACAGCTGTACACTGAAGCTTTCTTT
CASSMGQLYTEAFF
>TRBJ2-7|14|.|.|TRBV28
TGTGCCAGCAGTTTTAACAGGGATGGCTACGAGCAGTACTTC
CASSFNRDGYEQYF
>TRBJ1-1|11|.|.|TRBV12-5
TGTGCTAGTGGTTTGGTACGGCGGGCTTTCTTT
CASGLVRRAFF
>TRBJ1-5|11|few|.|TRBV5-8
TGTGCCAGCAGTCAGGATCAGCCCCAGCATTTT
CASSQDQPQHF
>TRBJ2-7|14|.|TRBD2|TRBV6-5
TGTGCCAGCACTAGACTAGCGGGAATCTACGAGCAGTACTTC
CASTRLAGIYEQYF
>TRBJ1-2|13|.|.|TRBV18
TGTGCCAGCTCACCACAGAGCGACAGTCTCTACACCTTC
CASSPQSDSLYTF
>TRBJ1-1|16|.|TRBD1|TRBV19
TGTGCCAGTAGTATAGCCATGACAGGGTATCGCACTGAAGCTTTCTTT
CASSIAMTGYRTEAFF
>TRBJ2-3|15|once|.|TRBV15
TGTGCCACCAGCATCGGACAGATTAGCACAGATACGCAGTATTTT
CATSIGQISTDTQYF
>TRBJ2-7|15|.|TRBD2|TRBV9
TGTGCCAGCAGCGAGGGGCCAGCGGGAGGATACGAGCAGTACTTC
CASSEGPAGGYEQYF
>TRBJ2-1|15|.|.|TRBV7-9
TGTTCCAGCAGCACCTCTAGATCCGCCTACAATGAGCAGTTCTTC
CSSSTSRSAYNEQFF
>TRBJ1-2|15|.|.|TRBV5-4
TGTGCCAGCAGCTTGGTAAGAGATTCTAACTATGGCTACACCTTC
CASSLVRDSNYGYTF
>TRBJ2-5|14|.|TRBD1|TRBV12-5
TGTGCTAGTGGCATTGACAGGGGTCAAGAGACCCAGTACTTC
CASGIDRGQETQYF
>TRBJ2-5|16|.|TRBD2|TRBV7-9
TGTGCCAGCAGCTTAAGTTCGATGCTAGCGGGAGAGACCCAGTACTTC
CASSLSSMLAGETQYF
>TRBJ1-5|15|.|TRBD1|TRBV19
TGTGCCAGTAGTATAGCGGACAGGGGGCATCAGCCCCAGCATTTT
CASSIADRGHQPQHF
>TRBJ2-2|16|.|.|TRBV19
TGTGCCAGTAGCCCCGGGGGGCCTAGAAGTACCGGGGAGCTGTTTTTT
CASSPGGPRSTGELFF
>TRBJ1-3|13|.|.|TRBV5-5
TGTGCCAGCAGCTTGGAGACAGGAAACACCATATATTTT
CASSLETGNTIYF
>TRBJ2-3|16|.|TRBD2|TRBV9
TGTGCCAGCAGCGTCGGGGGGGTAGAGGTCACAGATACGCAGTATTTT
CASSVGGVEVTDTQYF
>TRBJ2-1|15|.|TRBD2|TRBV6-5
TGTGCCAGCAGCTGGCGGGAGGGGGCCTACAATGAGCAGTTCTTC
CASSWREGAYNEQFF